Listed below are T cell receptor beta chains from one sample, sequenced in a study of OX40 agonist ivuxolimab in advanced cancers. Using immunoSEQ multiplex PCR, the repertoire was profiled, and TCRdb retains in-frame clones only, with some absent. The sample records under 150,000 clones, just over 90% being singletons. Sequences were derived from CD4+ or CD8+ T cells sorted from blood, sampled in a trial of the OX40 agonist ivuxolimab. These receptors all come from an adult with an advanced solid tumor such as melanoma, head and neck, liver or kidney cancer. Both conserved end residues are part of each CDR3. The D gene is left open where the match is weak. Clone size, where shown, is once, few, many, or a class for clones that have expanded.

v_gene: TRBV7-2
d_gene: .
abundance: few
j_gene: TRBJ2-3
CDR3nt: TGTGCCAGCAGTTTGTCCACTGCCCAAGATACGCAGTATTTT
CDR3aa: CASSLSTAQDTQYF

v_gene: TRBV2
d_gene: TRBD2
abundance: .
j_gene: TRBJ2-6
CDR3nt: TGTGCCAGCACGGGGGGAGGTGGGGCCAACGTCCTGACTTTC
CDR3aa: CASTGGGGANVLTF

v_gene: TRBV5-6
d_gene: TRBD2
abundance: .
j_gene: TRBJ2-3
CDR3nt: TGTGCCAGCAGCTTCCGACTAGCGGGGGCGAGCACAGATACGCAGTATTTT
CDR3aa: CASSFRLAGASTDTQYF

v_gene: TRBV6-1
d_gene: TRBD1
abundance: .
j_gene: TRBJ2-4
CDR3nt: TGTGCCAGCAGTATACTACAGGGGTCAGGGAACATTCAGTACTTC
CDR3aa: CASSILQGSGNIQYF

v_gene: TRBV28
d_gene: .
abundance: .
j_gene: TRBJ1-5
CDR3nt: TGTGCCAGCAGTCGGGAGAAGCCCCAGCATTTT
CDR3aa: CASSREKPQHF

v_gene: TRBV28
d_gene: .
abundance: .
j_gene: TRBJ1-6
CDR3nt: TGTGCCAGCAGTTTGTGGAGCCCGAGCTCCTATAATTCACCCCTCCACTTT
CDR3aa: CASSLWSPSSYNSPLHF

v_gene: TRBV28
d_gene: .
abundance: few
j_gene: TRBJ1-6
CDR3nt: TGTGCCAGCAGTACCGGGACGGTCAATTCACCCCTCCACTTT
CDR3aa: CASSTGTVNSPLHF

v_gene: TRBV28
d_gene: .
abundance: .
j_gene: TRBJ1-2
CDR3nt: TGTGCCAGCAGTTTCGGGGCTACAGGCGAAGGCTACACCTTC
CDR3aa: CASSFGATGEGYTF

v_gene: TRBV7-2
d_gene: .
abundance: .
j_gene: TRBJ2-7
CDR3nt: TGTGCCAGCAGCTTGGAGTTTACCTACGAGCAGTACTTC
CDR3aa: CASSLEFTYEQYF

v_gene: TRBV19
d_gene: .
abundance: .
j_gene: TRBJ1-1
CDR3nt: TGTGCCAGTAGTATCGTTTACGGGGTTGAAGCTTTCTTT
CDR3aa: CASSIVYGVEAFF

v_gene: TRBV7-2
d_gene: .
abundance: .
j_gene: TRBJ1-2
CDR3nt: TGTGCCAGCAGTCAACGACCTGGCTATGGCTACACCTTC
CDR3aa: CASSQRPGYGYTF

v_gene: TRBV5-1
d_gene: .
abundance: once
j_gene: TRBJ2-3
CDR3nt: TGCGCCAGCAGCCCCGGGCCTTGGGGCACAGATACGCAGTATTTT
CDR3aa: CASSPGPWGTDTQYF

v_gene: TRBV9
d_gene: TRBD1
abundance: .
j_gene: TRBJ1-1
CDR3nt: TGTGCCAGCAGCCATACAGGGGGCGCACCCGAAGCTTTCTTT
CDR3aa: CASSHTGGAPEAFF

v_gene: TRBV5-4
d_gene: .
abundance: .
j_gene: TRBJ2-1
CDR3nt: TGTGCCAGCAGCTTGTACCTGGCTCCGCAGTTCTTC
CDR3aa: CASSLYLAPQFF

v_gene: TRBV28
d_gene: .
abundance: .
j_gene: TRBJ2-7
CDR3nt: TGTGCCAGCAGCCCCCAGGGCAGCGGGACAGACTACGAGCAGTACTTC
CDR3aa: CASSPQGSGTDYEQYF

v_gene: TRBV6-6
d_gene: .
abundance: .
j_gene: TRBJ2-3
CDR3nt: TGTGCCAGCCGTCAGGGCAGGGACGATACGCAGTATTTT
CDR3aa: CASRQGRDDTQYF

v_gene: TRBV28
d_gene: .
abundance: .
j_gene: TRBJ2-3
CDR3nt: TGTGCCAGCACCATTGGGCGTCTAAACACAGATACGCAGTATTTT
CDR3aa: CASTIGRLNTDTQYF

v_gene: TRBV5-6
d_gene: .
abundance: .
j_gene: TRBJ2-1
CDR3nt: TGTGCCAGCAGCTTCGGGTTAGCCGCAGGGTCCTCCTACAATGAGCAGTTCTTC
CDR3aa: CASSFGLAAGSSYNEQFF

v_gene: TRBV18
d_gene: TRBD2
abundance: .
j_gene: TRBJ2-1
CDR3nt: TGTGCCAGCTCACCGAGACTAGCGGGAGACAGTGAGCAGTTCTTC
CDR3aa: CASSPRLAGDSEQFF

v_gene: TRBV19
d_gene: .
abundance: .
j_gene: TRBJ2-2
CDR3nt: TGTGCCAGTAGCTCTAGCGTGAACACCGGGGAGCTGTTTTTT
CDR3aa: CASSSSVNTGELFF

v_gene: TRBV5-4
d_gene: .
abundance: .
j_gene: TRBJ2-5
CDR3nt: TGTGCCAGCAGCTTGCTAGAAGGGTACCAAGAGACCCAGTACTTC
CDR3aa: CASSLLEGYQETQYF

v_gene: TRBV7-9
d_gene: TRBD1
abundance: .
j_gene: TRBJ1-2
CDR3nt: TGTGCCAGCAGCTCGAGTACAGGGGGAGGCTACACCTTC
CDR3aa: CASSSSTGGGYTF

v_gene: TRBV18
d_gene: .
abundance: .
j_gene: TRBJ1-2
CDR3nt: TGTGCCAGCTCACCCAACGGGGGTGACGATGGCTACACCTTC
CDR3aa: CASSPNGGDDGYTF

v_gene: TRBV4-1
d_gene: TRBD1
abundance: .
j_gene: TRBJ1-3
CDR3nt: TGCGCCAGCAGTAGTAGAAGGGGCCGGGACAGACTCTCTGGAAACACCATATATTTT
CDR3aa: CASSSRRGRDRLSGNTIYF

v_gene: TRBV6-5
d_gene: .
abundance: .
j_gene: TRBJ2-5
CDR3nt: TGTGCCAGCAGTTCCTCCGGGACCCCGGAGACCCAGTACTTC
CDR3aa: CASSSSGTPETQYF

v_gene: TRBV7-2
d_gene: TRBD1
abundance: .
j_gene: TRBJ1-2
CDR3nt: TGTGCCAGCAGCCCCCGGTCCCGGGACAGAAAAATGCGGGATGGCTACACCTTC
CDR3aa: CASSPRSRDRKMRDGYTF

v_gene: TRBV28
d_gene: TRBD1
abundance: .
j_gene: TRBJ1-2
CDR3nt: TGTAAAACAGGGGACACTAACTATGGCTACACCTTC
CDR3aa: CKTGDTNYGYTF

v_gene: TRBV7-2
d_gene: TRBD1
abundance: .
j_gene: TRBJ1-5
CDR3nt: TGTGCCAGCAGCTTAGTGGCAGGGGGCCAGGGACAGCCCCAGCATTTT
CDR3aa: CASSLVAGGQGQPQHF